Following are 18 T cell receptor beta chains from one sample sequenced in a study of T-cell reconstitution after alpha-beta-depleted transplantation in children. Unique molecular identifiers featured in how the TCRbeta library was prepared. TCRdb re-called the PCR reads through MiXCR, storing one row per CDR3 protein. The top ten clones hold 2.2% of a sample with fewer than 700,000 distinct CDR3 sequences, 10% to 15% of them seen once. The sample in question was PBMCs, mostly from graft donor cells, obtained 360 days after TCRalphabeta/CD19-depleted stem cell transplant. Every receptor here comes from a male patient between 10 and 17 years old who had a stem cell transplant for acute myeloid leukemia, so the T cells may come from the graft donor.

Concerning this clonotype itself: The CDR3 ends on some other residue instead of the conserved phenylalanine or tryptophan, so this is likely a read error. Written as DNA, the CDR3 is TGCGCCAGCAGCTTGGCGACGGCGGCCCCCCAGGACGAGCAGTACTTG. It codes for CASSLATAAPQDEQYL. The chain carries TRBV5-1 and TRBJ2-7; D not certain. Trimming took off 0 bases at V and 5 bases at J, with 18 bases between the two ends. This CDR3 is built from 16 residues. The V gene's germline CDR1 is SGHRS and CDR2 YFSETQ.

The V call is TRBV3-1, the J call TRBJ2-5, with TRBD2 matching over 9 bases. Germline assignment: CDR1 LGHDT and CDR2 YNNKEL (reference sequence). After removal of 4 bases from V and 2 bases from J, the junction contained 8 bases not matched to a gene. The CDR3 runs 16 residues. CDR3 residues: CASSLVLAGMQETQYF. CDR3 coding DNA: TGTGCCAGCAGCCTTGTTCTAGCGGGAATGCAAGAGACCCAGTACTTC.

This clonotype was found a few times. This chain connects TRBV10-3 to TRBJ2-1; 8 bases are shared with TRBD2. V dropped 4 bases and J dropped 0; count of bases not matched to a gene: 5. The CDR3 length is 16 residues. CDR1 is ENHRY and CDR2 is SYGVKD in the germline V gene. The CDR3 region is CAISGSGTSSYNEQFF. The CDR3 bases are TGTGCCATCAGTGGTAGCGGGACGAGCTCCTACAATGAGCAGTTCTTC.

The chain couples TRBV7-2 to TRBJ2-5, with 8 bases fitting TRBD2. This CDR3 comprises 17 residues. V was pared by 1 base and J by 4 bases, with 11 bases of the junction left unmatched. The germline CDR1 and CDR2 sequences are SGHTA and FQGNSA. CDR3 protein: CASSLGPLGLVGETQYF. CDR3 bases: TGTGCCAGCAGCTTAGGGCCCCTGGGACTAGTGGGAGAGACCCAGTACTTC.

The V gene is TRBV7-9, the J gene TRBJ2-7; the D call may be TRBD1 or TRBD2 (5 bases each). This CDR3 has 16 residues. Germline values: CDR1 SEHNR, CDR2 FQNEAQ (reference sequence). V shed 4 bases and J shed 3 bases, with 19 bases lying between them. The CDR3 protein is CASSSGTDRTNYEQYF. CDR3 nucleotides: TGTGCCAGCAGCTCGGGGACGGATAGAACAAACTACGAGCAGTACTTC.

V is TRBV19 and J is TRBJ2-1, with no clear D. V lost 7 bases and J 5 bases, leaving 6 bases between the germline ends. This CDR3 contains 11 residues. Germline V CDR1 and CDR2: LNHDA, SQIVND (reference sequence). CDR3 bases: TGTGCCAGTAATGCCGACAATGAGCAGTTCTTC. Translating it yields CASNADNEQFF. Looking up the rest from reference TRBV19 and TRBJ2-1 gives the full variable domain: DGGITQSPKYLFRKEGQNVTLSCEQNLNHDAMYWYRQDPGQGLRLIYYSQIVNDFQKGDIAEGYSVSREKKESFPLTVTSAQKNPTAFYLCASNADNEQFFGPGTRLTVL.

The chain joins TRBV18 to TRBJ1-1, with a weak D call TRBD1 (6 bases). V gave up 2 bases and J gave up 3 bases, with 10 bases separating them. CDR3 length: 14 residues. In germline, CDR1 is KGHSH, CDR2 LQKENI. The CDR3 bases are TGTGCCAGCTCACCAGTTCCAGGGGACACTGAAGCTTTCTTT. It encodes CASSPVPGDTEAFF.

The chain recombines TRBV28 with TRBJ2-5; D gene uncertain. Between the trimmed V and J ends, which lost 5 bases and 1 base, there was a span of 11 bases. Germline V CDR1 and CDR2: MDHEN, SYDVKM. The CDR3 length is 14 residues. DNA of the CDR3: TGTGCCAGCAGTCCAGCGCGGTCCCAAGAGACCCAGTACTTC. Translated: CASSPARSQETQYF.

In this sample, this clonotype turned up a few times. This rearrangement joins TRBV20-1 to TRBJ2-7; 8 bases are a match to TRBD1. CDR3 length: 14 residues. The germline V gene encodes CDR1 DFQATT and CDR2 SNEGSKA (reference sequence). After removal of 0 bases from V and 5 bases from J, the junction contained 6 bases not matched to a gene. The DNA of the CDR3 is TGCAGTGCTAGAGATCAGGACAGGGTAGACGAGCAGTACTTC. It codes for CSARDQDRVDEQYF.

The table lists this clonotype with many counts. The CDR3 here is CASSPPGTDYYEQYF. The DNA of the CDR3 is TGTGCCAGCAGCCCCCCCGGGACGGACTACTACGAGCAGTACTTC. This chain links TRBV7-9 with TRBJ2-7, with TRBD2 as a possible D gene (6 bases). V was pared by 5 bases and J by 3 bases, with 17 bases between. Per germline, CDR1 SEHNR and CDR2 FQNEAQ (reference sequence). The CDR3 runs to 15 residues.

This clonotype was counted a few times. V usage is TRBV12-3 or TRBV12-4 and J usage is TRBJ2-7, with D possibly being TRBD1 or TRBD2 (5 bases each). Trimming took off 3 bases at V and 3 bases at J, with 18 bases between the two ends. The CDR3 has 16 residues. CDR3 sequence: CASSFHPGRWFYEQYF. Here the CDR3 DNA reads TGTGCCAGCAGTTTCCACCCGGGACGCTGGTTCTACGAGCAGTACTTC.

This clonotype turned up a few times. The J gene is TRBJ2-3, the V gene TRBV6-2 or TRBV6-3, with D possibly TRBD2 on 5 matching bases. Trimming removed 0 bases from V and 12 bases from J, with 13 bases in between. Germline loops: CDR1 MNHEY, CDR2 SVGEGT. CDR3 length: 13 residues. DNA for the CDR3: TGTGCCAGCAGTTACTCGATGAGGGATAGTCAGTATTTT. Translated, it gives CASSYSMRDSQYF.

This clonotype was detected only a few times. This rearrangement joins TRBV20-1 to TRBJ2-3, with 9 bases that match TRBD1. Trimming took 6 bases from V and 1 from J; bases not matched to a gene: 8. The germline V gene encodes CDR1 DFQATT and CDR2 SNEGSKA (reference sequence). CDR3 length: 15 residues. CDR3 sequence reads: CSAVTRTGGTDTQYF. CDR3 coding DNA: TGCAGTGCCGTGACGAGGACAGGGGGCACAGATACGCAGTATTTT.

The chain employs TRBV20-1 and TRBJ2-3; 7 nucleotides agree with TRBD2. Germline assignment: CDR1 DFQATT and CDR2 SNEGSKA (reference sequence). V was pared by 0 bases and J by 0 bases, with 3 bases of the junction left unmatched. This CDR3 region has 15 residues. The CDR3 nucleotides are TGCAGTGCTAGAGAGGGGACTACTAGCACAGATACGCAGTATTTT. The encoded protein is CSAREGTTSTDTQYF.

The chain employs TRBV7-2 and TRBJ2-7, with a possible D match to TRBD2 (5 bases). The germline CDR1 and CDR2 sequences are SGHTA and FQGNSA. V lost 3 bases and J lost 7, with 13 bases in between. CDR3 size: 13 residues. Here the CDR3 DNA reads TGTGCCAGCAGCTTTCTAGCCCCCTGGGAGCAGTACTTC. Protein: CASSFLAPWEQYF.

This clonotype has ten or more counts. This chain uses TRBV10-3 with TRBJ2-3; weak D call: TRBD2 (6 bases). Germline assignment: CDR1 ENHRY and CDR2 SYGVKD. The germline V and J ends were trimmed by 5 bases and 11 bases, with 14 bases remaining between them. The CDR3 totals 12 residues. CDR3 bases: TGTGCCATCAGTACCGTCTCGGAGGGGCAGTATTTT. Amino acids: CAISTVSEGQYF.

This clonotype was counted a few times. The J gene is TRBJ2-1, the V gene TRBV7-9, with D perhaps TRBD2 (5 bases). The length of the CDR3 is 14 residues. Trimming pared 2 bases from V and 4 bases from J, leaving 9 bases between. CDR1 and CDR2 (germline): SEHNR, FQNEAQ (reference sequence). The CDR3 DNA sequence: TGTGCCAGCAGCTTATTCGGGATATACAATGAGCAGTTCTTC. It encodes CASSLFGIYNEQFF.

This clonotype occurred many times. This chain links TRBV3-1 with TRBJ2-7, with TRBD1 matching over 10 bases. Germline V gene sequence: CDR1 LGHDT, CDR2 YNNKEL (reference sequence). V trimming: 3 bases; J trimming: 2 bases; junction bases outside the gene matches: 4. The CDR3 consists of 15 residues. CDR3 region: CASSQWTGGTYEQYF. DNA of the CDR3: TGTGCCAGCAGCCAGTGGACAGGGGGGACCTACGAGCAGTACTTC.